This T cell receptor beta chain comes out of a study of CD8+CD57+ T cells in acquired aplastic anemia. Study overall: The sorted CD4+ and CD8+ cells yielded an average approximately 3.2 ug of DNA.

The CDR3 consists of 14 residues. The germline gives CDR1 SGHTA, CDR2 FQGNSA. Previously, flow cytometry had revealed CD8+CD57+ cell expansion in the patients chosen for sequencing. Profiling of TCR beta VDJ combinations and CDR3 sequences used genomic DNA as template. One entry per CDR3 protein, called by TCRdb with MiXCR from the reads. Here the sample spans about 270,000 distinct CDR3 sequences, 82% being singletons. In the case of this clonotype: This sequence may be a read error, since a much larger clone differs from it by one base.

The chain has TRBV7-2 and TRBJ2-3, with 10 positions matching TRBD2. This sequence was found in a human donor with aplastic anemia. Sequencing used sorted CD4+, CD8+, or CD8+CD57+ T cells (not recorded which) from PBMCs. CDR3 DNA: TGTGCCAGCAGCTTGACTAGCGGGCGCGGAGATACGCAGTTT. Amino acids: CASSLTSGRGDTQF.